The 3 T cell receptor beta chains reported below all come from one sample, sequenced in a study of blood T cell repertoires in COVID-19. This table comes from immunoSEQ multiplex PCR, and its TCRdb copy is limited to in-frame clones, with some not included. The table records 160,000 or so clones, less than 90% of them present only once. The sample taken for sequencing was PBMCs or T cells enriched from blood (not recorded which). The receptors originated from a human donor with acute COVID-19. The donor label of this sample is uncertain.

This chain links TRBV4-2 with TRBJ1-4, with 10 bases identical to TRBD1. The junction had 6 bases not matched to a gene; V was cut back by 9 bases and J by 5 bases. This CDR3 has 14 amino acids. CDR1 is LGHNA, CDR2 YNFKEQ, per germline. CDR3 DNA: TGTGCCAGTCGAGGACAGGGGGTAAATGAAAAACTGTTTTTT. Translation gives CASRGQGVNEKLFF.

The V gene is TRBV19, the J gene TRBJ1-5; a possible D gene is TRBD1 (5 bases). CDR3 length: 14 residues. Germline loops: CDR1 LNHDA, CDR2 SQIVND (reference sequence). The V gene lost 7 bases and the J gene lost 7 bases, with 17 bases spanning the gap. CDR3 coding DNA: TGTGCCAGTACCCCGGACACCCCTGGACAGCCCCAGCATTTT. Its translation: CASTPDTPGQPQHF.

The V and J genes are TRBV10-3 and TRBJ2-3; 10 bases agree with TRBD1. The germline V gene encodes CDR1 ENHRY and CDR2 SYGVKD. The J segment lost 3 bases and the V segment lost 0 bases, leaving 3 bases of the junction unmatched. The CDR3 has 16 amino acids. CDR3 in DNA: TGTGCCATCAGTGAGTCGTTGGGACAGGGGACAGATACGCAGTATTTT. As protein: CAISESLGQGTDTQYF.